A selection of T cell receptor beta chains follows, all from one sample in a study of follicular helper T cells after annual influenza vaccination. Repertoires were generated with immunoSEQ multiplex PCR, while TCRdb's copy carries only in-frame clones and drops some. Of 27,000 or so clones detected, 70% to 90% appear once; the ten largest clones hold approximately 1.1%. The sample was CXCR5+ CD38- circulating T follicular helper cells from blood, taken on the day of influenza vaccination. Source of these receptors: an adult who received the influenza vaccine. The CDR3 runs from the conserved cysteine through the conserved F or W. Each record gives: V gene, J gene, D gene, clone size, CDR3 protein, CDR3 DNA. D genes are given only for firm matches. Not all rows give a size; the values are once, few, many and, for expanded clones, a class.

V: TRBV5-1; J: TRBJ1-4; D: NA; size: NA; CDR3: CASSLGPTGTTTNEKLFF; DNA: TGCGCCAGCAGCTTGGGACCAACAGGGACAACAACTAATGAAAAACTGTTTTTT
V: TRBV6-5; J: TRBJ1-5; D: NA; size: NA; CDR3: CASKEQGHQPQHF; DNA: TGTGCCAGCAAGGAACAGGGTCATCAGCCCCAGCATTTT
V: TRBV6-6; J: TRBJ1-1; D: TRBD1; size: few; CDR3: CASIPPGGGNTEAFF; DNA: TGTGCCAGCATTCCCCCAGGGGGAGGAAACACTGAAGCTTTCTTT
V: TRBV5-1; J: TRBJ1-6; D: NA; size: few; CDR3: CASSSTDRPNSPLHF; DNA: TGCGCCAGCAGCTCTACCGACAGGCCGAATTCACCCCTCCACTTT
V: TRBV10-3; J: TRBJ2-7; D: TRBD1; size: NA; CDR3: CAIRNTGASTYEQYF; DNA: TGTGCCATTCGAAACACAGGGGCTTCGACCTACGAGCAGTACTTC
V: TRBV7-3; J: TRBJ2-1; D: TRBD2; size: NA; CDR3: CASSLGTSGEQFF; DNA: TGTGCCAGCAGCTTAGGGACTAGCGGTGAGCAGTTCTTC
V: TRBV7-8; J: TRBJ1-5; D: NA; size: few; CDR3: CASSLQGRNNQPQHF; DNA: TGTGCCAGCAGCTTACAGGGCAGGAACAATCAGCCCCAGCATTTT
V: TRBV9; J: TRBJ1-1; D: TRBD1; size: NA; CDR3: CASSVDQGGTEAFF; DNA: TGTGCCAGCAGCGTAGACCAGGGGGGTACTGAAGCTTTCTTT
V: TRBV28; J: TRBJ2-4; D: NA; size: NA; CDR3: CASSSSSLLAKNIQYF; DNA: TGTGCCAGCAGTTCCTCCTCACTACTAGCCAAAAACATTCAGTACTTC
V: TRBV19; J: TRBJ2-7; D: NA; size: NA; CDR3: CASSPRVGSLYF; DNA: TGTGCCAGTAGTCCCCGGGTTGGGAGCCTCTACTTC
V: TRBV30; J: TRBJ1-1; D: NA; size: once; CDR3: CAWSVPTGTEAFF; DNA: TGTGCCTGGAGTGTACCGACCGGGACTGAAGCTTTCTTT
V: TRBV6-4; J: TRBJ2-1; D: NA; size: NA; CDR3: CASSAGDSSYNEQFF; DNA: TGTGCCAGCAGTGCGGGGGATAGCTCCTACAATGAGCAGTTCTTC
V: TRBV2; J: TRBJ1-6; D: TRBD1; size: NA; CDR3: CASRGQHNSPLHF; DNA: TGTGCCAGCAGGGGACAGCATAATTCACCCCTCCACTTT
V: TRBV18; J: TRBJ2-7; D: TRBD2; size: NA; CDR3: CASSPREPGLAFHEQYF; DNA: TGTGCCAGCTCACCAAGGGAACCGGGACTAGCATTCCACGAGCAGTACTTC
V: TRBV30; J: TRBJ2-1; D: TRBD2; size: NA; CDR3: CAWRSPPGLAVDNEQFF; DNA: TGTGCCTGGAGGTCGCCCCCCGGGCTAGCGGTAGACAATGAGCAGTTCTTC
V: TRBV7-9; J: TRBJ1-2; D: NA; size: once; CDR3: CASSLEAAVPAYTF; DNA: TGTGCCAGCAGCTTAGAGGCGGCGGTGCCAGCTTACACCTTC
V: TRBV28; J: TRBJ2-7; D: TRBD2; size: once; CDR3: CASSSGLAGLSYEQYF; DNA: TGTGCCAGCAGTTCCGGACTAGCGGGCCTCTCCTACGAGCAGTACTTC
V: TRBV7-8; J: TRBJ2-1; D: NA; size: NA; CDR3: CASSLGARSQFF; DNA: TGTGCCAGCAGCTTAGGAGCCAGGTCGCAGTTCTTC
V: TRBV27; J: TRBJ2-7; D: NA; size: NA; CDR3: CASRKLSLGEQYF; DNA: TGTGCCAGCAGAAAACTCTCCCTCGGGGAGCAGTACTTC
V: TRBV11-1; J: TRBJ2-3; D: TRBD2; size: NA; CDR3: CASSPHSGSMEDTQYF; DNA: TGCGCCAGCAGCCCCCATAGCGGGAGTATGGAGGATACGCAGTATTTT
V: TRBV2; J: TRBJ1-4; D: TRBD1; size: NA; CDR3: CASRETGGAEKLFF; DNA: TGTGCCAGCAGGGAAACAGGGGGAGCAGAAAAACTGTTTTTT
V: TRBV7-9; J: TRBJ2-1; D: TRBD2; size: NA; CDR3: CASNGLAGGRNEQFF; DNA: TGTGCCAGCAACGGACTAGCGGGGGGCCGAAATGAGCAGTTCTTC
V: TRBV6-7; J: TRBJ1-6; D: TRBD1; size: few; CDR3: CASSYANRGRRPPLHF; DNA: TGTGCCAGCAGTTACGCTAACAGGGGAAGAAGGCCACCCCTCCACTTT
V: TRBV7-6; J: TRBJ2-5; D: TRBD1; size: NA; CDR3: CASSSGQGLLETQYF; DNA: TGTGCCAGCAGCTCGGGACAGGGGTTATTGGAGACCCAGTACTTC
V: TRBV5-6; J: TRBJ1-2; D: TRBD1; size: NA; CDR3: CASSLARTGRLGYTF; DNA: TGTGCCAGCAGCTTGGCCAGGACAGGGCGGCTTGGCTACACCTTC
V: TRBV18; J: TRBJ2-7; D: NA; size: NA; CDR3: CASSPPGSALEDEQYF; DNA: TGTGCCAGCTCACCACCTGGGTCCGCCCTTGAGGACGAGCAGTACTTC
V: TRBV7-9; J: TRBJ1-1; D: NA; size: few; CDR3: CASSPSGGVTNTEAFF; DNA: TGTGCCAGCAGCCCCTCGGGGGGGGTAACGAACACTGAAGCTTTCTTT
V: TRBV5-1; J: TRBJ1-5; D: NA; size: few; CDR3: CASSPGRGGSNQPQHF; DNA: TGCGCCAGCAGCCCGGGGAGGGGAGGAAGCAATCAGCCCCAGCATTTT
V: TRBV7-9; J: TRBJ2-7; D: NA; size: NA; CDR3: CASSLGQEQYF; DNA: TGTGCCAGCAGCTTAGGGCAGGAGCAGTACTTC